This T cell receptor beta chain was observed in a study of blood T cell repertoires in COVID-19. Overall study: Researchers got acute and convalescent COVID-19 samples from the United States, Italy and Spain. T cells, B-cell-depleted T cells, or PBMCs supplied cDNA or gDNA.

The CDR3 totals 16 residues. Germline CDR1 MNHEY, CDR2 SVGEGT. Trimming pared 6 bases from V and 1 base from J, leaving 18 bases between. Per the original methods: Nucleated cell number was recorded as an estimate derived from reference gene primer amplification. The table came from immunoSEQ multiplex PCR; TCRdb's copy has only in-frame clones and leaves some out. V, J and clone size were drawn from that table, and D and trimming were deduced from the DNA. The table records some 120,000 clones, 81% of them present only once. The sample was peripheral blood. The origin of this receptor is a human donor in a cohort sampled during active COVID-19. This chain uses TRBV6-2 or TRBV6-3 with TRBJ1-1, with a tentative D call TRBD1 (6 bases). CDR3 nucleotide sequence: TGTGCCAGCAGCTTAGCGCGCGGACAGAAGAACACTGAAGCTTTCTTT. Translating gives CASSLARGQKNTEAFF.